The 3 T cell receptor beta chains below all came from one sample that was sequenced in a study of shared T cell receptors in the human thymus (dated by TCRdb to the early 2020s). The receptor library was made with the immunoSEQ multiplex PCR assay. Sourced from immuneACCESS, this table was stored by TCRdb with only in-frame sequences that have V and J called. A share of the clones is absent; for the studies checked, an unresolved V gene accounts for under half, and the remainder has no known explanation. This sample lists hundreds of thousands of clones; approximately 78% were detected once. Approximately 0.013% of the sample comes from the top ten. The sample was also linked to a second study, of human thymus T cells.

Sequenced input: thymocytes. Receptor source: a boy under two years old with a congenital heart defect. Donor details come from another sample of the same person, matched by shared clones.

The V call is TRBV10-3, the J call TRBJ2-5, with 14 bases lining up with TRBD2. Per the germline V gene, CDR1 is ENHRY and CDR2 is SYGVKD. Trimming at V came to 6 bases and at J to 5 bases, leaving 5 bases not matched to a gene. The CDR3 runs 15 residues. The CDR3 reads CAIRSGLAGAETQYF. Written as DNA, the CDR3 is TGTGCCATCAGATCGGGACTAGCGGGAGCTGAGACCCAGTACTTC.

The chain is built from TRBV20-1 and TRBJ2-3; no definite D call. V lost 5 bases to trimming and J lost 6 bases, with 9 bases between them. Germline loops: CDR1 DFQATT, CDR2 SNEGSKA (reference sequence). The CDR3 is 11 amino acids. The CDR3 nucleotides are TGCAGTGCTCCTCTGCGGGATACGCAGTATTTT. Protein product: CSAPLRDTQYF.

This clone was picked up a small number of times. The chain is built from TRBV6-5 and TRBJ2-7, with D perhaps matching TRBD2 (6 bases). Germline CDR1 reads MNHEY; CDR2 reads SVGAGI. Trimming pared 6 bases from V and 5 bases from J, leaving 11 bases between. This CDR3 is 12 amino acids long. CDR3 protein: CASRDRGNEQYF. Here the CDR3 DNA reads TGTGCCAGCAGGGACCGGGGGAACGAGCAGTACTTC.